The T cell receptor beta chain under discussion was sequenced for a study of blood T cells in healthy people across ages. Study outcomes and limitations: Across the age range, TCR beta diversity per million T cells fell in a roughly linear way.

Each sample yielded at least 6 million isolated PBMCs. Samples each had at least 5.5 micrograms of total RNA extracted. Then a second PCR, running about 6 to 12 cycles, was carried out with a sample-barcoded 5' primer and a J-beta primer mix. MiXCR, applied by TCRdb to the 5' RACE reads, yields one record per CDR3 protein. The data contain about 1.8 million distinct CDR3 sequences, just under 50% of them singletons. The V end was cut by 5 bases, the J end by 2 bases, with 13 bases between. The CDR3 sequence is 14 residues long. Germline V gene lookup returns CDR1 ENHRY and CDR2 SYGVKD. There are a few counts of this clonotype. Antigen unknown.

V and J are TRBV10-3 and TRBJ2-7; perhaps TRBD2 as D (6 bases). The sequence was collected from a woman aged 40 to 49 in good health. The sequenced material came from blood. CDR3 residues: CAISRVGGTYEQYF. The CDR3 nucleotides read TGTGCCATCAGTCGGGTTGGGGGGACCTACGAGCAGTACTTC.